The rows below give T cell receptor beta chains drawn from one sample of a study of response to subunit inactivated influenza vaccine. TCRdb re-called the RT-PCR reads with MiXCR, one entry per CDR3 protein. There are about half a million distinct CDR3 sequences in the sample; roughly 9.7% occur only once, and approximately 12% lies in the top ten. The sequencing used PBMCs from blood, collected roughly 47 days after vaccination. The receptors were gathered from a man aged 45-60 years who received an inactivated influenza vaccine. Each CDR3 is given with its conserved first and last residue. D genes are given only for firm matches. Expanded clones get a size class; other rows say once, few or many, or leave the size out.

abundance	v_gene	d_gene	j_gene	CDR3aa	CDR3nt
few	TRBV7-2	TRBD1	TRBJ1-1	CASSFGVGQIAFF	TGTGCCAGCAGCTTCGGTGTGGGACAGATAGCTTTCTTT
-	TRBV7-9	-	TRBJ2-1	CASTKTSGDRGEQFF	TGTGCCAGCACCAAGACTAGCGGGGACAGGGGTGAGCAGTTCTTC
many	TRBV5-1	TRBD1	TRBJ2-2	CASSLDRVKTGELFF	TGCGCCAGCAGCCTTGACAGGGTAAAGACCGGGGAGCTGTTTTTT
few	TRBV12-3/TRBV12-4	TRBD1	TRBJ1-2	CASSLTGQGAGYGYTF	TGTGCCAGCAGTTTGACGGGCCAGGGGGCAGGGTATGGCTACACCTTC
many	TRBV7-2	TRBD1	TRBJ2-7	CASSHRTGGFYEQYF	TGTGCCAGCAGCCACCGGACAGGGGGCTTCTACGAGCAGTACTTC
-	TRBV6-2/TRBV6-3	TRBD2	TRBJ2-7	CASTYYGTSGKSEQYF	TGTGCCAGCACCTATTACGGGACTAGCGGGAAATCCGAGCAGTACTTC
few	TRBV5-1	TRBD2	TRBJ2-1	CASSALAGNRYNEQFF	TGCGCCAGCAGCGCCCTAGCGGGGAACCGCTACAATGAGCAGTTCTTC
many	TRBV9	TRBD2	TRBJ2-7	CASSVTSGSYEQYF	TGTGCCAGCAGTGTGACTAGCGGGAGTTACGAGCAGTACTTC
few	TRBV5-1	-	TRBJ2-4	CASSLTPSGSGKNIQYF	TGCGCCAGCAGCTTAACCCCATCGGGGAGCGGTAAAAACATTCAGTACTTC
-	TRBV6-2/TRBV6-3	-	TRBJ1-2	CASSSTQLYGYTF	TGTGCCAGCAGTTCAACTCAGCTCTATGGCTACACCTTC
-	TRBV12-3/TRBV12-4	-	TRBJ2-1	CASSFEFREQFF	TGTGCCAGCAGTTTCGAGTTTAGAGAGCAGTTCTTC
many	TRBV5-1	-	TRBJ2-7	CASSPRDPSWGQYF	TGCGCCAGCAGCCCCCGGGACCCGTCGTGGGGGCAGTACTTC
-	TRBV5-1	-	TRBJ1-1	CASSLEGPLVNTEAFF	TGCGCCAGCAGCTTGGAGGGGCCGCTTGTGAACACTGAAGCTTTCTTT
-	TRBV7-8	TRBD1	TRBJ2-2	CASSTRQGAVTGELFF	TGTGCCAGCAGCACCCGACAGGGGGCGGTCACCGGGGAGCTGTTTTTT
many	TRBV5-6	-	TRBJ2-3	CASSLFDTQYF	TGTGCCAGCAGCTTGTTCGATACGCAGTATTTT
-	TRBV24-1	TRBD1	TRBJ2-7	CATSDSAGTVFEQYF	TGTGCCACCAGTGATTCGGCCGGGACAGTCTTCGAGCAGTACTTC
few	TRBV7-3	-	TRBJ2-5	CASSRVIGETQYF	TGTGCCAGCAGCCGCGTGATCGGGGAGACCCAGTACTTC